This T cell receptor (beta chain) was identified during a study of T cell changes during pregnancy in multiple sclerosis. The protocol was immunoSEQ multiplex PCR, while the TCRdb copy is restricted to in-frame clones and leaves out a portion. The table shows 35,000 or so clones, with 89% occurring only once. The TCR originated in a female donor in good health, enrolled as a control in a pregnancy study. Sequenced here: CD4+ T cells from peripheral blood mononuclear cells, sampled after pregnancy.

CDR3 DNA: TGTGCCAGCAGCATAGCCCCCGGGACTAGCGGACACACAGATACGCAGTATTTT. It is translated as CASSIAPGTSGHTDTQYF. The V and J genes are TRBV7-3 and TRBJ2-3; TRBD2 matches 11 bases. The CDR3 runs to 18 residues. Looked up from germline, CDR1 is SGHTA and CDR2 is FQGTGA. V dropped 5 bases and J dropped 2; count of bases not matched to a gene: 12.